This T cell receptor beta chain was retrieved from a study of response to subunit inactivated influenza vaccine. TCRdb reprocessed the RT-PCR reads via MiXCR and lists one record per CDR3 protein. In the table there are roughly 500,000 distinct CDR3 sequences, approximately 24% of which are singletons. The germline gives CDR1 SGHVS, CDR2 FQNEAQ. The V and J ends lost 3 bases and 4 bases respectively, with 11 bases between them. This CDR3 has 14 amino acids. Another study also made use of these data, one on T cells expressing NK-cell markers. As reported in that work: As the method of synthesis, 5'RACE template switching with UMIs yielded TCR beta cDNA. Serological testing identified seven of the eight sequenced donors as HCMV-seropositive and one as seronegative. About six donors showed dominant NKG2C+ clonotypes comprising roughly 1.0-7.0% of their CD8+ T cells. Once again these clonotypes came out on top in the CD3+CD56-NKG2C+ fraction of several donors.

The sequencing used CD4+ T cells sorted from PBMCs, collected 12 days after vaccination. The gene calls are TRBV7-8 and TRBJ2-3; D perhaps matches TRBD1 (6 bases). This clonotype was sampled from a man aged 45-60 years who received an inactivated influenza vaccine. The CDR3 sequence: CASSFDRRADTQYF. As DNA, the CDR3 is TGTGCCAGCAGCTTTGACAGGCGCGCAGATACGCAGTATTTT.